This T cell receptor (beta chain) originates from a study of a mutant IDH1 vaccine in newly diagnosed glioma. Libraries were prepared by immunoSEQ multiplex PCR; TCRdb keeps only in-frame clonotypes and omits some of them. The table shows 45,000 to 60,000 clones, with roughly 78% occurring only once. Time point described: week 5, during vaccination. In the vaccine, a single dose held 300 ug of the mutant IDH1 20-mer peptide, along with topical imiquimod. Notes on this clone: Its target is not known.

The sequencing used PBMCs, collected from a glioma patient whose treatment included an IDH1 peptide vaccine. This sequence was found in a man aged 45-60 years with glioma.

CDR3 DNA: TGTGCCAGCTCACCAAGGGGGGAAGGCGGCTATGGCTACACCTTC. Encoded protein: CASSPRGEGGYGYTF. The J gene is TRBJ1-2, the V gene TRBV18; a weak D match, TRBD1 (6 bases). Germline CDR1 reads KGHSH; CDR2 reads LQKENI. This CDR3 is 15 amino acids long. V was pared by 2 bases and J by 4 bases, with 14 bases between.